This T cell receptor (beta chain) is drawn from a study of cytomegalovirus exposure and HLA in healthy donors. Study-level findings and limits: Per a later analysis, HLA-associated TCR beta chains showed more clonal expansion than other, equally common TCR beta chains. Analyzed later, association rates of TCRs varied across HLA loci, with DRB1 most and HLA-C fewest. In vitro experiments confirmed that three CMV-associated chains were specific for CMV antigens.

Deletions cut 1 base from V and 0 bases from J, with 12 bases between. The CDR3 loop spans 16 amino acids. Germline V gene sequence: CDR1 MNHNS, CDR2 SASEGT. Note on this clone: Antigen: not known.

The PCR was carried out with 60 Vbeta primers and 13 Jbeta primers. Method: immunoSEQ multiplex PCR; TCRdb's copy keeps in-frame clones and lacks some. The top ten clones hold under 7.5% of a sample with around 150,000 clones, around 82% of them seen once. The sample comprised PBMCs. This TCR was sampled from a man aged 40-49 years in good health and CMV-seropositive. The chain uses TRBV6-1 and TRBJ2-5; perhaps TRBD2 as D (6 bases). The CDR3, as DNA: TGTGCCAGCAGTGAAGGAAATAGCGGATACCAAGAGACCCAGTACTTC. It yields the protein CASSEGNSGYQETQYF.